This T cell receptor beta chain was found in a study of blood T cell repertoires in COVID-19. This table comes from immunoSEQ multiplex PCR, and its TCRdb copy is limited to in-frame clones, with some not included. The sample includes around 300,000 clones, approximately 85% of them seen just once. V gave up 6 bases and J gave up 3 bases, with 10 bases separating them. The CDR3 totals 12 residues. Germline lookup yields CDR1 SGHRS and CDR2 YFSETQ. The V call is TRBV5-1, the J call TRBJ2-7, with D perhaps TRBD1 (6 bases). Sequences were obtained from peripheral blood. This TCR came from a human donor in a cohort sampled during active COVID-19. CDR3 coding DNA: TGCGCCAGCACAACAGGGAACTACGAGCAGTACTTC. Amino acid sequence: CASTTGNYEQYF. Using reference TRBV5-1 and TRBJ2-7 for the parts outside the CDR3, the full variable domain is KAGVTQTPRYLIKTRGQQVTLSCSPISGHRSVSWYQQTPGQGLQFLFEYFSETQRNKGNFPGRFSGRQFSNSRSEMNVSTLELGDSALYLCASTTGNYEQYFGPGTRLTVT.